This T cell receptor beta chain derives from a study of shared clonotypes between healthy human individuals (dated by TCRdb to about 2020). For context, the study as a whole: The cohort comprised a couple of women and a few men aged 18 to 49 years. The study deeply sequenced blood TCR repertoires of about five healthy adults to estimate repertoire size and the extent of clonotype sharing between individuals. Leukapheresis yielded between about 0.85 and 10 billion PBMCs per donor. To increase sequencing depth and limit assay-specific biases, different laboratories used diverse techniques to prepare libraries and sequence TCR repertoires. The research as a whole found: The small number of donors limited the genetic and exposure-history diversity represented. Only blood was sampled, and tissue TCR repertoires likely differ from those in blood. Pairwise subsampling indicated that sequencing depth was expected to affect the degree of clonotype sharing among donors.

The donors were healthy, HIV-negative adults who had no recently reported acute infections or vaccinations. Every donor was a Caucasian adult living in Nashville, Tennessee, USA. For unsorted samples, 80 million to 100 million PBMCs were counted, and genomic DNA was extracted using the QIAamp DNA Blood Mini kit. Blood was obtained by leukapheresis, after which PBMCs were separated by Ficoll-Histopaque density gradient centrifugation and cryopreserved in liquid nitrogen vapor phase. The germline V gene (reference sequence) gives CDR1 as SEHNR and CDR2 as FQNEAQ. Deletion took 5 bases off V and 5 bases off J, with a span of 11 bases between the germline ends. Including cysteine and phenylalanine, the CDR3 has 13 amino acids. The read is trimmed to its CDR3 DNA, 39 bases read in frame from base 1. Points on this clone: Its antigen is still unknown. There are no base qualities to consult, and no much larger clone falls within one base.

TCR CDR3 regions were amplified from genomic DNA by multiplex PCR using the deep immunoSEQ assay. Extracted genomic DNA from each cell subset was distributed evenly across all wells of several immunoSEQ 96-well plates, and each plate was treated as a replicate. Each replicate PCR for unsorted PBMC received roughly 0.3 ug genomic DNA, equal to about 30,000 T cell genomes. Ten immunoSEQ deep assay plates were used to sequence unsorted PBMC genomic DNA. Purified libraries were measured with a Qubit 3.0 fluorometer, size-checked on a Bioanalyzer 2100, and measured again with the KAPA Library Quantification kit. Every immunoSEQ 96-well plate was sequenced on a dedicated single-read 150-cycle Illumina NextSeq 550 flow cell. The authors' pipeline ran thus. Because only junctional sequences without quality scores were contained in the immunoSEQ output, filtering matching that applied to full-length reads could not be performed. Sequences were annotated with PyIR, a Python wrapper for IgBLAST v1.9, and V/J genes and CDR3 were assigned using IMGT germline references. Any read was removed if the V/J assignment was weak (E-value above 1e-6), the CDR3 was missing, or the read contained stop codons, out-of-frame junctions, or ambiguous translated residues. A V3J clonotype was defined by an identical inferred V gene, J gene, and CDR3 amino acid sequence. To compute the percentage overlap between repertoires, the number of shared unique clonotypes was divided by the size of the smaller repertoire. Richness of each repertoire was evaluated using RTK rarefaction, the Chao1 estimator, and Recon v2.1 estimates of unobserved clonotypes. As stored in TCRdb, this immuneACCESS dataset retains in-frame rearrangements with V and J assigned. A fraction of the clones does not appear; measured against another copy, unresolved V genes explain less than half of the discrepancy, and the remainder lacks a known reason. The V and J calls and the clone size are those of that table, but D and trimming were determined from the DNA. A total of about 450,000 clones appear in this sample, around 80% of them only once. The top ten hold about an eighth of the sample.

This clonotype was sampled from a middle-aged woman in good health. Some clones in this sample may be carry-over from other donors' samples. The chain links TRBV7-9 with TRBJ2-3; the D gene cannot be resolved reliably. The sample consisted of PBMCs. The CDR3 protein: CASSLGLRDTQYF. The DNA sequence reads TGTGCCAGCAGCCTAGGGTTGAGAGATACGCAGTATTTT.